The 5 T cell receptor beta chains below come from one sample, sequenced in a study of PD-1 blockade in mismatch repair-deficient tumors. Clones were read by immunoSEQ multiplex PCR, and TCRdb kept only the in-frame ones, dropping some. The sample yields 75,000 to 80,000 clones, 70% to 90% seen once. The sequencing here drew on peripheral blood, taken 44 weeks after starting pembrolizumab. These receptors were taken from an adult with mismatch repair-deficient cancer.

The J gene is TRBJ2-1, the V gene TRBV7-9, with 12 bases identical to TRBD2. Germline V gene sequence: CDR1 SEHNR, CDR2 FQNEAQ (reference sequence). The CDR3 loop spans 15 amino acids. Trimming took 3 bases from V and 6 from J; bases not matched to a gene: 3. The CDR3 DNA reads as TGTGCCAGCAGCTTTCCGGGACTAGCGGGCAATGAGCAGTTCTTC. Protein: CASSFPGLAGNEQFF.

The chain couples TRBV6-5 to TRBJ2-7, with TRBD1 matching over 9 bases. Trimming removed 4 bases from V and 6 bases from J; junction bases left unmatched: 10. This CDR3 comprises 15 residues. Per the germline V gene, CDR1 is MNHEY and CDR2 is SVGAGI. The CDR3 sequence: CASSSSPSTGGEQYF. CDR3 coding DNA: TGTGCCAGCAGTTCTTCACCTTCGACAGGGGGCGAGCAGTACTTC.

The chain is built from TRBV5-1 and TRBJ2-3, with TRBD2 matching 14 bases. The CDR3 spans 18 residues. The germline CDR1 and CDR2 sequences are SGHRS and YFSETQ. J gave up 6 bases and V 7 bases, and 16 bases lay outside the gene matches. The CDR3 coding sequence is TGCGCCAGCGCCACGGGACAGGCGGGACTAGCGGGAGTTGATACGCAGTATTTT. Residues: CASATGQAGLAGVDTQYF.

The genes are TRBV5-4 and TRBJ2-1; possibly TRBD2 for D (5 bases). Germline V CDR1 and CDR2: SGHNT, YYREEE (reference sequence). Trimming stripped 4 bases from V and 2 bases from J, with 13 bases between. This CDR3 is 15 amino acids long. The CDR3 loop is CASSPDYSTYNEQFF. CDR3 sequence (DNA): TGTGCCAGCAGCCCCGACTATTCGACCTACAATGAGCAGTTCTTC.

This chain connects TRBV30 to TRBJ1-2; 8 bases fit TRBD1. The CDR3 is made up of 14 amino acids. Germline V gene data show CDR1 as GTSNPN and CDR2 as SVGIG (reference sequence). V gave up 3 bases and J gave up 3 bases; unmatched junction bases: 6. CDR3 bases: TGTGCCTGGAGGCAGGGGGCTTGGGACTATGGCTACACCTTC. It translates to CAWRQGAWDYGYTF.